The 21 T cell receptor beta chains given below trace back to one sample, sequenced in a study of shared clonotypes between healthy human individuals. Clones were sequenced by immunoSEQ multiplex PCR, and TCRdb holds only the in-frame ones, with some missing. In the table there are roughly 1.5 million clones, roughly 98% of which are singletons. Sequenced: naive CD4+ T cells sorted from blood. Stated subset: CD45RA+ positively selected. Receptors originate from a man aged 25-45 years in good health.

V gene TRBV19 combines with J gene TRBJ2-1; 7 nucleotides agree with TRBD2. Trimming removed 5 bases from V and 10 bases from J; junction bases left unmatched: 14. Germline V gene lookup returns CDR1 LNHDA and CDR2 SQIVND (reference sequence). This CDR3 has 15 residues. The CDR3 region has the DNA TGTGCCAGTAGTCCGAGGCTAGCGGCTCCGGAGGAGCAGTTCTTC. Encoded protein: CASSPRLAAPEEQFF.

The rearrangement links TRBV6-6 to TRBJ2-3; a weak D match, TRBD2 (6 bases). V lost 9 bases and J lost 0, with 13 bases in between. This CDR3 is built from 14 residues. CDR1 and CDR2 (germline): MNHNY, SVGAGI (reference sequence). The CDR3 DNA sequence: TGTGCCAGTGGAGGGAGTCCTAGCACAGATACGCAGTATTTT. Encoded protein: CASGGSPSTDTQYF.

The chain is built from TRBV19 and TRBJ2-1; weak D call: TRBD2 (6 bases). V was shortened by 3 bases and J by 11 bases, with 14 bases between the two germline ends. Germline-derived CDR1 and CDR2 are LNHDA and SQIVND (reference sequence). CDR3 length: 13 residues. CDR3 sequence: CASSMSGAGQQFF. DNA of the CDR3: TGTGCCAGTAGTATGTCGGGAGCGGGTCAGCAGTTCTTC.

V usage is TRBV7-9 and J usage is TRBJ1-1; D is perhaps TRBD1 (5 bases). V was pared by 1 base and J by 4 bases, with 16 bases between. This CDR3 contains 16 residues. The germline V gene encodes CDR1 SEHNR and CDR2 FQNEAQ (reference sequence). The CDR3 DNA follows: TGTGCCAGCAGCTTAGACCAAGGCCAGGGAGGCACTGAAGCTTTCTTT. Translation gives CASSLDQGQGGTEAFF.

In DNA form, the CDR3 reads TGTGCCAGCAGCTTACAGGGGGCGCACACTGAAGCTTTCTTT. This translates into CASSLQGAHTEAFF. The rearrangement links TRBV7-9 to TRBJ1-1; 8 nucleotides align to TRBD1. The germline CDR1 and CDR2 sequences are SEHNR and FQNEAQ (reference sequence). The V segment lost 2 bases and the J segment 3 bases; nucleotides outside the gene matches: 2. The CDR3 is made up of 14 amino acids.

The rearrangement joins TRBV7-3 to TRBJ2-1, with TRBD1 matching 7 bases. The CDR3 spans 15 residues. Looked up from germline, CDR1 is SGHTA and CDR2 is FQGTGA. V was pared by 5 bases and J by 0 bases, with 4 bases of the junction left unmatched. The CDR3 sequence is CASSLGTASYNEQFF. CDR3 nucleotide sequence: TGTGCCAGCAGCCTAGGGACAGCCTCCTACAATGAGCAGTTCTTC.

About this clone: The junction does not match germline at one end; this may be a read error. The chain has TRBV5-6 and TRBJ1-4; 7 bases are a match to TRBD1. Germline V gene data show CDR1 as SGHDT and CDR2 as YYEEEE. The CDR3 has 13 residues. CDR3 amino acids: CASSHQGTAGLRF. CDR3 nucleotide sequence: TGTGCCAGCTCCCATCAGGGGACAGCCGGTTTACGGTTT. Looking up the rest from reference TRBV5-6 and TRBJ1-4 gives the full variable domain: DAGVTQSPTHLIKTRGQQVTLRCSPKSGHDTVSWYQQALGQGPQFIFQYYEEEERQRGNFPDRFSGHQFPNYSSELNVNALLLGDSALYLCASSHQGTAGLRFGSGTQLSVL.

The CDR3 loop is CASRAGIYNEQFF. CDR3 bases: TGTGCCAGCAGAGCGGGAATCTACAATGAGCAGTTCTTC. The rearrangement uses TRBV28 and TRBJ2-1; 7 bases are a match to TRBD2. V gave up 6 bases and J gave up 3 bases; unmatched junction bases: 2. CDR3 length equals 13 residues. Germline CDR1 is MDHEN and CDR2 is SYDVKM. Variable domain in full (rest from reference TRBV28 and TRBJ2-1): DVKVTQSSRYLVKRTGEKVFLECVQDMDHENMFWYRQDPGLGLRLIYFSYDVKMKEKGDIPEGYSVSREKKERFSLILESASTNQTSMYLCASRAGIYNEQFFGPGTRLTVL.

J is TRBJ2-2 and V is TRBV10-1; a possible D gene is TRBD1 (6 bases). CDR3 length equals 14 residues. Trimming took 3 bases from V and 6 from J, leaving 11 bases between them. Germline CDR1 is WNHNN and CDR2 is SYGVQD (reference sequence). In DNA, the CDR3 is TGCGCCAGCAGTGAAAACAGGGATGCCGGGGAGCTGTTTTTT. Protein: CASSENRDAGELFF.

The chain links TRBV11-2 to TRBJ2-5, with D perhaps matching TRBD2 (5 bases). The germline gives CDR1 SGHAT, CDR2 FQNNGV. The CDR3 sequence is 13 residues long. V was clipped by 3 bases and J by 3 bases, with 8 bases between them. Written as DNA, the CDR3 is TGTGCCAGCAGCTTGGGGAGCGAAGAGACCCAGTACTTC. The encoded protein is CASSLGSEETQYF.

CDR3 DNA sequence: TGTGCCTGGAGAACCGGAGGGCTCGGCTACACCTTC. Translating gives CAWRTGGLGYTF. The chain recombines TRBV30 with TRBJ1-2, with unresolved D. The germline V gene has CDR1 GTSNPN and CDR2 SVGIG (reference sequence). V was cut by 3 bases and J by 8 bases, with 13 bases left in between. This CDR3 contains 12 residues.

In its sample, this clone was seen once. The chain combines TRBV6-5 with TRBJ1-5; no definite D call. The V gene lost 4 bases and the J gene lost 0 bases, with 10 bases spanning the gap. CDR1 and CDR2 (germline): MNHEY, SVGAGI. The CDR3 spans 15 residues. Here the CDR3 reads CASSSGFSSNQPQHF. DNA of the CDR3: TGTGCCAGCAGTTCGGGGTTCTCTAGCAATCAGCCCCAGCATTTT.

CDR3 in DNA: TGTGCCAGCAGCCAAGACTCCTGGGGGGGGTCTTTCTTT. This encodes CASSQDSWGGSFF. The J gene is TRBJ1-1, the V gene TRBV4-2, with D tentatively TRBD1 (5 bases). This CDR3 has 13 residues. Germline CDR1 LGHNA, CDR2 YNFKEQ. Trimming left V 0 bases short and J 12 bases short, with 14 bases between.

The CDR3 reads CASSSDSRYGYTF. The DNA for the CDR3 is TGTGCCAGCAGCTCCGACAGCCGGTATGGCTACACCTTC. The rearrangement links TRBV7-2 to TRBJ1-2, with a tentative D call TRBD1 (5 bases). The germline CDR1 and CDR2 sequences are SGHTA and FQGNSA. The CDR3 sequence is 13 residues long. V was cut by 4 bases and J by 5 bases, with 11 bases left in between.

This chain links TRBV11-2 with TRBJ2-7; D gene unclear. This CDR3 has 11 residues. Germline CDR1 and CDR2: SGHAT and FQNNGV. V gave up 4 bases and J gave up 5 bases, with 6 bases separating them. The CDR3 protein is CASSSRDEQYF. CDR3 DNA: TGTGCCAGCAGCTCCCGGGACGAGCAGTACTTC.

Here the CDR3 DNA reads TGTGCCAGCAGTGACTTCAGAGGTCTGGGAACTGAAGCTTTCTTT. Translated: CASSDFRGLGTEAFF. The gene calls are TRBV6-4 and TRBJ1-1; D not certain. CDR3 length: 15 amino acids. V was trimmed by 1 base and J by 5 bases, leaving 14 bases between them. In germline, CDR1 is MRHNA, CDR2 SNTAGT.

The chain employs TRBV18 and TRBJ2-5, with D perhaps TRBD1 or TRBD2 (6 bases each). The germline V gene encodes CDR1 KGHSH and CDR2 LQKENI. Deletions cut 2 bases from V and 6 bases from J, with 10 bases between. The CDR3 covers 13 residues. This chain's CDR3 is CASSPVGGQTQYF. The CDR3 DNA is TGTGCCAGCTCACCAGTGGGGGGCCAGACCCAGTACTTC.

The chain employs TRBV5-1 and TRBJ1-5, with a possible D match to TRBD1 (6 bases). The CDR3 loop spans 16 amino acids. Trimming shortened V by 0 bases and J by 7 bases, and 17 bases separated the two germline ends. The V gene's germline CDR1 is SGHRS and CDR2 YFSETQ. CDR3 protein: CASSLEGRAGEQPQHF. The CDR3 DNA is TGCGCCAGCAGCTTGGAGGGCCGGGCAGGGGAACAGCCCCAGCATTTT.

As concerns this clone: Other DNA sequences from this sample encode an identical CDR3 as well. The CDR3 DNA reads as TGTGCCAGCAGCTTGGACACGTATCAGCCCCAGCATTTT. It codes for CASSLDTYQPQHF. The rearrangement uses TRBV5-5 and TRBJ1-5; D gene uncertain. The CDR3 extends over 13 amino acids. Looked up from germline, CDR1 is SGHKS and CDR2 is YYEKEE (reference sequence). V lost 0 bases and J lost 5, with 6 bases in between.

Turning to this clone: Other DNA sequences of this sample code for an identical CDR3. The chain carries TRBV18 and TRBJ2-7; 9 nucleotides line up with TRBD1. CDR1 is KGHSH, CDR2 LQKENI, per germline. The length of the CDR3 is 15 residues. The junction had 8 bases not matched to a gene; V was cut back by 6 bases and J by 2 bases. This CDR3 is CASSRPGQGAYEQYF. The DNA for the CDR3 is TGTGCCAGCTCGCGTCCGGGACAGGGCGCCTACGAGCAGTACTTC. Drawing the rest from reference TRBV18 and TRBJ2-7, the complete variable domain is NAGVMQNPRHLVRRRGQEARLRCSPMKGHSHVYWYRQLPEEGLKFMVYLQKENIIDESGMPKERFSAEFPKEGPSILRIQQVVRGDSAAYFCASSRPGQGAYEQYFGPGTRLTVT.

The V and J genes are TRBV29-1 and TRBJ2-7, with TRBD2 identical over 13 bases. The CDR3 covers 17 residues. J lost 3 bases, V lost 1 base, and 9 bases had no gene match. Per the germline V gene, CDR1 is SQVTM and CDR2 is ANQGSEA. The CDR3 DNA follows: TGCAGCGTTGAAGGGACAAGGACTAGCGGGAGTTTCTACGAGCAGTACTTC. Its translation: CSVEGTRTSGSFYEQYF.